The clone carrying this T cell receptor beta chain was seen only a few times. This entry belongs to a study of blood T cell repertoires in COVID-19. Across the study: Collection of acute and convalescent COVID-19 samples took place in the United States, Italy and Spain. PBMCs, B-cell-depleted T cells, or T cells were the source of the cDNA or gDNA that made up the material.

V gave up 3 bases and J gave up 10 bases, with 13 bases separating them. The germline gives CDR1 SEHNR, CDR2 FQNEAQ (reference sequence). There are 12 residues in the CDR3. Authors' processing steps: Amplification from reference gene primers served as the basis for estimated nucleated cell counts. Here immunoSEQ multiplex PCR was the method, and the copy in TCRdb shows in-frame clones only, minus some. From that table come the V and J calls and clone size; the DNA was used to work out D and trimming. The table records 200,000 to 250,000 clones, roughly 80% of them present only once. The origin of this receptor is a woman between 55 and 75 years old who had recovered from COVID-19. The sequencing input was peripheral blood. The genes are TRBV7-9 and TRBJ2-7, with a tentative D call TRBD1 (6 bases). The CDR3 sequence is CASSFDRTPQYF. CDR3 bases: TGTGCCAGCAGCTTCGACAGGACCCCCCAGTACTTC.